Below, one TCR beta chain is given with its context. What it binds is unknown. This sample stems from a study of CD8+ T cells in alopecia areata. Study-level points and caveats: Researchers report lesional scalp, most notably alopecia totalis/universalis, outstripped normal scalp in clonality. The study found TCR sharing across patients less clear than in mice, possibly for HLA reasons.

The V gene end was trimmed by 0 bases and the J gene end by 5 bases; junction bases not matched to a gene: 3. Germline V gene lookup returns CDR1 MGHRA and CDR2 YSYEKL. This CDR3 region has 15 residues. PBMCs were stained for CD3, CD4 and CD8, and CD4+ and CD8+ T cells were sorted. Extracted RNA was reverse transcribed, and the resulting cDNA served as sequencing template. Repertoires were generated with immunoSEQ multiplex PCR, while TCRdb's copy carries only in-frame clones and drops some. Of tens of thousands of clones in the sample, roughly 47% were seen once. Sequencing input: NKG2D-high CD8+ T cells sorted from blood. The chain carries TRBV4-1 and TRBJ1-2, with TRBD1 identical over 10 bases. The sequence derives from a human donor with alopecia areata. The CDR3, as DNA: TGCGCCAGCAGCCAAGAGGGGACAGGGGTTTATGGCTACACCTTC. It translates to CASSQEGTGVYGYTF.